Below, 26 T cell receptor beta chains from the same sample are listed, as sequenced in a study of response to subunit inactivated influenza vaccine. MiXCR, applied by TCRdb to the RT-PCR reads, yields one record per CDR3 protein. The sample records approximately 530,000 distinct CDR3 sequences, approximately 7.8% being singletons. The sample here was PBMCs from blood, taken 23 to 25 months after vaccination. These receptors originate from a man aged 50 to 69 who received an inactivated influenza vaccine.

A few counts support this clonotype. The gene calls are TRBV30 and TRBJ2-1; 13 bases match TRBD2. From germline, CDR1 is GTSNPN and CDR2 SVGIG (reference sequence). This CDR3 spans 15 amino acids. The V gene end was trimmed by 1 base and the J gene end by 6 bases; junction bases not matched to a gene: 3. The CDR3: CAWSAGLAGRNEQFF. The CDR3 DNA reads TGTGCCTGGAGTGCGGGACTAGCGGGGCGCAATGAGCAGTTCTTC.

The V gene is TRBV28, the J gene TRBJ2-7, with D possibly being TRBD2 (5 bases). Germline assignment: CDR1 MDHEN and CDR2 SYDVKM. V was trimmed by 2 bases and J by 0 bases, leaving 17 bases between them. This CDR3 contains 17 residues. CDR3 loop: CASSLNTRILVSYEQYF. The CDR3 coding sequence is TGTGCCAGCAGTTTAAACACCCGGATACTAGTCTCCTACGAGCAGTACTTC.

This clonotype has at least ten counts. V is TRBV4-1 and J is TRBJ2-5, with 9 bases lining up with TRBD1. The CDR3 has 14 residues. V gave up 2 bases and J gave up 7 bases; unmatched junction bases: 5. CDR1 is MGHRA, CDR2 YSYEKL, per germline. CDR3 region: CASSQRDREGTQYF. The CDR3 DNA is TGCGCCAGCAGCCAAAGGGACAGGGAAGGGACCCAGTACTTC.

V is TRBV25-1 and J is TRBJ2-2; TRBD2 aligns across 10 bases. From germline, CDR1 is MGHDK and CDR2 SYGVNS. The ends lost 2 bases at V and 5 bases at J; junction bases unmatched: 5. This CDR3 contains 16 residues. The CDR3 is CASSEGSSGRTGELFF. CDR3 DNA: TGTGCCAGCAGTGAAGGTTCTAGCGGGAGAACCGGGGAGCTGTTTTTT. Based on the CDR3 plus reference TRBV25-1 and TRBJ2-2, the full variable domain is EADIYQTPRYLVIGTGKKITLECSQTMGHDKMYWYQQDPGMELHLIHYSYGVNSTEKGDLSSESTVSRIRTEHFPLTLESARPSHTSQYLCASSEGSSGRTGELFFGEGSRLTVL.

This clonotype was picked up a small number of times. V usage is TRBV20-1 and J usage is TRBJ2-3; tentative D call: TRBD2 (5 bases). Per the germline V gene, CDR1 is DFQATT and CDR2 is SNEGSKA (reference sequence). The CDR3 totals 10 residues. V lost 7 bases to trimming and J lost 7 bases, with 9 bases between them. The chain's CDR3 is CSGLANTQYF. CDR3 sequence (DNA): TGCAGTGGGCTAGCAAATACGCAGTATTTT.

This rearrangement joins TRBV20-1 to TRBJ2-7, with D possibly matching TRBD2 (5 bases). This CDR3 contains 13 residues. Germline CDR1 DFQATT, CDR2 SNEGSKA (reference sequence). V was cut by 5 bases and J by 3 bases, with 14 bases left in between. The CDR3 bases are TGCAGTGCTGCCAGGCGGGCCGACTACGAGCAGTACTTC. It yields the protein CSAARRADYEQYF.

This clonotype was seen a few times. CDR3 sequence reads: CASSLSARNYGYTF. The CDR3 coding sequence is TGTGCCAGCAGTTTATCGGCCAGAAACTATGGCTACACCTTC. The chain recombines TRBV27 with TRBJ1-2, with D uncertain. The CDR3 has 14 amino acids. Trimming took 0 bases from V and 2 from J, leaving 7 bases between them. CDR1 is MNHEY, CDR2 SMNVEV, per germline (reference sequence).

This clonotype appeared many times. V usage is TRBV20-1 and J usage is TRBJ2-1; 12 bases match TRBD2. There are 14 residues in the CDR3. V shed 6 bases, J shed 2 bases, and the junction held 2 bases outside the gene matches. Germline CDR1 DFQATT, CDR2 SNEGSKA (reference sequence). The CDR3 loop reads CSARTSGAYNEQFF. CDR3 sequence (DNA): TGCAGTGCCCGGACTAGCGGGGCCTACAATGAGCAGTTCTTC.

Only a few counts were recorded for this clonotype. The chain recombines TRBV6-1 with TRBJ1-1; weak D call: TRBD1 (5 bases). V lost 6 bases, J lost 5 bases, and 25 bases lay in between. From germline, CDR1 is MNHNS and CDR2 SASEGT. The CDR3 extends over 17 amino acids. This chain's CDR3 is CASRDPAEGVGVTEAFF. CDR3 in DNA: TGTGCCAGCAGGGACCCCGCGGAAGGGGTTGGTGTGACTGAAGCTTTCTTT.

This clonotype was seen many times. The chain recombines TRBV4-2 with TRBJ2-3, with TRBD2 matching 12 bases. Trimming took 4 bases from V and 4 from J; bases not matched to a gene: 3. The CDR3 loop spans 15 amino acids. Germline V gene lookup returns CDR1 LGHNA and CDR2 YNFKEQ. CDR3 in DNA: TGTGCCAGCAGCCTTGGACTAGCGGGATCAGATACGCAGTATTTT. Its protein is CASSLGLAGSDTQYF.

This clonotype was counted many times. The rearrangement uses TRBV20-1 and TRBJ2-1, with D possibly being TRBD1 (6 bases). V was trimmed by 4 bases and J by 3 bases, leaving 13 bases between them. This CDR3 contains 14 residues. CDR1 and CDR2 from the germline V gene are DFQATT and SNEGSKA (reference sequence). The CDR3 DNA follows: TGCAGTGCTAACCGGGACACTTTCTACAATGAGCAGTTCTTC. Translated, it gives CSANRDTFYNEQFF.

This clonotype was seen only a few times. The CDR3 loop is CASSLDWWDNYGYTF. The CDR3 DNA reads TGTGCCAGCAGCTTAGACTGGTGGGATAACTATGGCTACACCTTC. The chain uses TRBV7-2 and TRBJ1-2; D unresolved. Germline CDR1 is SGHTA and CDR2 is FQGNSA. CDR3 length: 15 amino acids. The V end lost 1 base, the J end lost 1 base, and 10 bases lay between the germline ends. The full variable domain, completed using reference TRBV7-2 and TRBJ1-2, is GAGVSQSPSNKVTEKGKDVELRCDPISGHTALYWYRQSLGQGLEFLIYFQGNSAPDKSGLPSDRFSAERTGGSVSTLTIQRTQQEDSAVYLCASSLDWWDNYGYTFGSGTRLTVV.

This clonotype was found many times. The rearrangement links TRBV3-1 to TRBJ1-5; D possibly corresponds to TRBD1 (5 bases). Trimming stripped 4 bases from V and 4 bases from J, with 14 bases between. This CDR3 is 15 amino acids long. Germline V gene lookup returns CDR1 LGHDT and CDR2 YNNKEL (reference sequence). The chain's CDR3 is CASSPRWGGNQPQHF. The CDR3 coding sequence is TGTGCCAGCAGCCCCCGGTGGGGGGGAAATCAGCCCCAGCATTTT.

This clonotype was counted many times. The rearrangement joins TRBV7-2 to TRBJ1-5; no definite D call. Germline V lookup: CDR1 SGHTA, CDR2 FQGNSA. This CDR3 region has 15 residues. Trimming shortened V by 3 bases and J by 5 bases, and 14 bases separated the two germline ends. CDR3 loop: CASSFGEVGYQPQHF. The CDR3 coding sequence is TGTGCCAGCAGCTTTGGGGAAGTCGGGTATCAGCCCCAGCATTTT.

This chain links TRBV28 with TRBJ2-7; D remains ambiguous. V was cut by 1 base and J by 9 bases, with 10 bases left in between. CDR3 length: 12 residues. CDR1 and CDR2 (germline): MDHEN, SYDVKM. The CDR3 loop is CASSLFESAQYF. Written as DNA, the CDR3 is TGTGCCAGCAGTTTATTTGAGTCTGCGCAGTACTTC.

This clonotype was picked up a small number of times. The rearrangement links TRBV3-1 to TRBJ2-2; D may be TRBD2 (5 bases). The CDR3 runs to 17 residues. V lost 0 bases, J lost 4 bases, and 15 bases lay in between. CDR1 LGHDT and CDR2 YNNKEL come from the germline V gene (reference sequence). The CDR3: CASSQERPGSVTGELFF. CDR3 DNA: TGTGCCAGCAGCCAAGAAAGGCCGGGATCGGTCACCGGGGAGCTGTTTTTT.

This clonotype was detected only a few times. The chain recombines TRBV20-1 with TRBJ2-3, with TRBD2 as a possible D gene (6 bases). Germline CDR1 reads DFQATT; CDR2 reads SNEGSKA (reference sequence). CDR3 length: 13 amino acids. The V end lost 5 bases, the J end lost 2 bases, and 11 bases lay between the germline ends. The CDR3: CSAFSGNTDTQYF. The CDR3, as DNA: TGCAGTGCTTTTAGCGGAAACACAGATACGCAGTATTTT.

This clonotype was recorded many times. The chain uses TRBV7-2 and TRBJ2-3; D is undetermined. CDR3 length: 14 residues. The V end lost 6 bases, the J end lost 3 bases, and 13 bases lay between the germline ends. CDR1 is SGHTA and CDR2 is FQGNSA in the germline V gene. The CDR3 here is CASSRRSSTDTQYF. In nucleotides, the CDR3 is TGTGCCAGCAGTCGGCGGAGCTCGACAGATACGCAGTATTTT. The whole variable domain, filled in from reference TRBV7-2 and TRBJ2-3, reads GAGVSQSPSNKVTEKGKDVELRCDPISGHTALYWYRQSLGQGLEFLIYFQGNSAPDKSGLPSDRFSAERTGGSVSTLTIQRTQQEDSAVYLCASSRRSSTDTQYFGPGTRLTVL.

This clonotype was seen a handful of times. The chain carries TRBV9 and TRBJ1-5, with D possibly matching TRBD1 (6 bases). This CDR3 comprises 16 residues. The V and J ends lost 0 bases and 2 bases respectively, with 12 bases between them. CDR1 and CDR2 from the germline V gene are SGDLS and YYNGEE. CDR3: CASSVGAEGGNQPQHF. CDR3 sequence (DNA): TGTGCCAGCAGCGTAGGAGCGGAGGGGGGCAATCAGCCCCAGCATTTT.

The table lists this clonotype with a few counts. The chain recombines TRBV20-1 with TRBJ1-5, with a tentative D call TRBD1 (5 bases). Germline V gene data show CDR1 as DFQATT and CDR2 as SNEGSKA (reference sequence). The ends were cut back, 2 bases at V and 3 bases at J, with 14 bases in the middle. This CDR3 is built from 15 residues. DNA for the CDR3: TGCAGTGCTAGACCCCACCGGGACTCCAATCAGCCCCAGCATTTT. Translation: CSARPHRDSNQPQHF.

V is TRBV28 and J is TRBJ1-2, with 8 bases that match TRBD1. CDR1 and CDR2 (germline): MDHEN, SYDVKM. The CDR3 runs to 11 residues. Trimming cost V 10 bases and J 4 bases; bases outside gene matches: 2. CDR3 DNA sequence: TGTGCCACCGGACAGGGCTATGGCTACACCTTC. Translation gives CATGQGYGYTF.

The table lists this clonotype with a few counts. The rearrangement uses TRBV19 and TRBJ2-7, with D possibly called TRBD1 or TRBD2 (6 bases each). The CDR3 is 14 amino acids. CDR1 is LNHDA, CDR2 SQIVND, per germline (reference sequence). Trimming pared 5 bases from V and 0 bases from J, leaving 11 bases between. This chain's CDR3 is CASSDWGASYEQYF. As DNA, the CDR3 is TGTGCCAGTAGTGACTGGGGGGCCTCCTACGAGCAGTACTTC.

V usage is TRBV4-3 and J usage is TRBJ2-2; D is perhaps TRBD1 or TRBD2 (5 bases each). V was shortened by 0 bases and J by 7 bases, with 15 bases between the two germline ends. This CDR3 is built from 16 residues. Germline assignment: CDR1 LGHNA and CDR2 YSLEER. The CDR3: CASSQELAGARGELFF. The CDR3 DNA is TGCGCCAGCAGCCAAGAACTGGCCGGGGCCCGCGGGGAGCTGTTTTTT.

This clonotype was recorded only once. The J gene is TRBJ2-7, the V gene TRBV18, with 10 bases lining up with TRBD1. J was trimmed by 6 bases and V by 3 bases; bases with no gene match: 11. The CDR3 spans 16 residues. The germline V gene has CDR1 KGHSH and CDR2 LQKENI. In DNA, the CDR3 is TGTGCCAGCTCACCCGGACAGGGGGGCCGATCTGGCGAGCAGTACTTC. Translating it yields CASSPGQGGRSGEQYF.

This clonotype has only a few counts. The rearrangement joins TRBV2 to TRBJ1-1; 8 bases fit TRBD1. The CDR3 runs 14 residues. Germline CDR1 reads SNHLY; CDR2 reads FYNNEI. Unmatched junction bases numbered 4, after V lost 3 bases and J lost 4 bases. CDR3 residues: CASSDQGAITEAFF. CDR3 nucleotide sequence: TGTGCCAGCAGTGACCAGGGGGCCATCACTGAAGCTTTCTTT.

This clonotype appeared many times. V is TRBV9 and J is TRBJ2-1, with TRBD1 as a possible D gene (6 bases). The ends were cut back, 4 bases at V and 6 bases at J, with 14 bases in the middle. CDR3 length: 14 residues. Germline values: CDR1 SGDLS, CDR2 YYNGEE. This chain's CDR3 is CASSPGQFRNEQFF. The CDR3 coding sequence is TGTGCCAGCAGCCCCGGACAGTTCCGCAATGAGCAGTTCTTC.